This T cell receptor beta chain is from a study of T-cell memory formation after mild COVID-19. General study results and limits: The study found contracting CD4+ clones mainly in CM and EM and contracting CD8+ clones in EMRA.

This CDR3 has 14 residues. With 6 bases removed from V and 0 bases from J, the gap between germline ends came to 12 bases. Per germline, CDR1 MGHRA and CDR2 YSYEKL. This clonotype was seen a few times. Its antigen is undetermined. TCRdb re-derived calls from the 5' RACE reads in MiXCR, one entry per CDR3 protein. In the table there are 350,000 or so distinct CDR3 sequences, 13% of which are singletons. The clonotype originates from a man between 18 and 29 years old who had mild COVID-19 (a few samples of this study predate the infection). Cell type and time point are not known. V is TRBV4-1 and J is TRBJ2-7, with D unclear. The sequenced sample consisted of PBMCs or a T cell subset sorted from them (not recorded which). CDR3: CASSPIQSSYEQYV. CDR3 DNA: TGCGCCAGCAGTCCTATACAGAGCTCCTACGAGCAGTACGTC.